Following are 4 T cell receptor beta chains from one sample sequenced in a study of blood T cell repertoires in COVID-19. Sequencing used immunoSEQ multiplex PCR; TCRdb keeps in-frame clones, though not all of them. The sample lists some 210,000 clones, 84% occurring once. The sequencing sample was made of peripheral blood. Receptors were obtained from a woman aged 45-60 years with active or convalescent COVID-19.

The chain couples TRBV7-6 to TRBJ2-3; no clear D. V lost 5 bases and J 4 bases, leaving 16 bases between the germline ends. CDR1 and CDR2 from the germline V gene are SGHVS and FNYEAQ. The CDR3 is 15 amino acids. CDR3 DNA sequence: TGTGCCAGCAGCCTCCTATCGCGATCCTCAGATACGCAGTATTTT. Translated: CASSLLSRSSDTQYF.

The V gene is TRBV7-4, the J gene TRBJ1-3; 8 bases map to TRBD1. Per the germline V gene, CDR1 is SGHVT and CDR2 is SQSDAQ. V was pared by 4 bases and J by 4 bases, with 9 bases of the junction left unmatched. The CDR3 runs 16 residues. CDR3 coding DNA: TGTGCCAGCAGCTCGCCGGACAGGGCAGAGGGAAACACCATATATTTT. Its translation is CASSSPDRAEGNTIYF.

The J gene is TRBJ1-1, the V gene TRBV28; D is ambiguous. Germline V CDR1 and CDR2: MDHEN, SYDVKM. Trimming removed 8 bases from V and 0 bases from J, with 13 bases in between. CDR3 length: 14 amino acids. The CDR3 DNA sequence: TGTGCCAGCGTTCAATGGTCGGTGAACACTGAAGCTTTCTTT. It codes for CASVQWSVNTEAFF.

A few counts support this clone. The chain has TRBV7-2 and TRBJ2-1; possibly TRBD2 for D (7 bases). V lost 2 bases and J lost 9, with 17 bases in between. This CDR3 comprises 15 residues. Germline CDR1 SGHTA, CDR2 FQGNSA. In nucleotides, the CDR3 is TGTGCCAGCAGCTTACGCGGGGGCGCATCGCTTGAGCAGTTCTTC. The encoded protein is CASSLRGGASLEQFF.